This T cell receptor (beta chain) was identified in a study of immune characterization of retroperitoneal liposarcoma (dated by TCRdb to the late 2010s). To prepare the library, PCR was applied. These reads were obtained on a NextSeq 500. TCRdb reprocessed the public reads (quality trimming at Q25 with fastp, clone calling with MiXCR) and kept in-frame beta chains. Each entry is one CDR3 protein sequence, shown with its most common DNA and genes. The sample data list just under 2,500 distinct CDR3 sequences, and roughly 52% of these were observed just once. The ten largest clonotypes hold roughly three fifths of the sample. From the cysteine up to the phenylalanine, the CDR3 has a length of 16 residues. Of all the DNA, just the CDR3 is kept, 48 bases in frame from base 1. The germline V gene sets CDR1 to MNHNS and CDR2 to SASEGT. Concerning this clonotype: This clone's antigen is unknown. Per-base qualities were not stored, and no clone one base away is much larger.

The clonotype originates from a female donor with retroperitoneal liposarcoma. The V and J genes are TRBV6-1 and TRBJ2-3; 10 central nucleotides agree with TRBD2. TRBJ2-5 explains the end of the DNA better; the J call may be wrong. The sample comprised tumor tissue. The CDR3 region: CASSDVLAGATETQYF. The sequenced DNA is TGTGCCAGCAGTGATGTGCTAGCGGGGGCTACGGAGACCCAGTACTTC.